These 11 T cell receptor beta chains came from one sample sequenced in a study of beta chain features in type 1 diabetes. For these receptors, no antigen is known. General study findings and limits: Researchers report that Type 1 diabetes patients had moderately but significantly shorter TCRB CDR3s across all four CD4+ subsets.

The sequenced template was cDNA made from the entire isolated RNA. The method was immunoSEQ multiplex PCR; TCRdb's version includes in-frame clones alone and lacks a portion of them. The sample shows 350,000 to 400,000 clones, 10% to 15% of them seen only once. Input material: naive CD4+ T cells from blood. The receptors stem from a woman aged 18-29 years with type 1 diabetes.

The V call is TRBV5-1, the J call TRBJ2-1, with a weak D call TRBD2 (6 bases). Looked up from germline, CDR1 is SGHRS and CDR2 is YFSETQ. This CDR3 spans 12 amino acids. Trimming pared 2 bases from V and 15 bases from J, leaving 15 bases between. As DNA, the CDR3 is TGCGCCAGCAGCTTCGCGACGGGGGATTGGTTCTTC. It yields the protein CASSFATGDWFF.

The chain recombines TRBV29-1 with TRBJ2-5, with 7 bases matching TRBD1. CDR1 SQVTM and CDR2 ANQGSEA come from the germline V gene. V shed 4 bases, J shed 4 bases, and the junction held 6 bases outside the gene matches. The CDR3 loop spans 13 amino acids. The CDR3 DNA sequence: TGCAGCGTTGCCCGACAGGGTAGAGAGACCCAGTACTTC. Its translation is CSVARQGRETQYF.

This clone has only a few counts. The chain uses TRBV5-1 and TRBJ2-2; 7 bases are shared with TRBD2. The CDR3 runs to 16 residues. Germline V gene sequence: CDR1 SGHRS, CDR2 YFSETQ. J gave up 3 bases and V 5 bases, and 10 bases lay outside the gene matches. The CDR3 loop is CASRTQVREYTGELFF. CDR3 DNA: TGCGCCAGCAGAACCCAGGTGCGGGAGTACACCGGGGAGCTGTTTTTT.

This clone was observed a few times. The V call is TRBV25-1, the J call TRBJ2-2, with TRBD1 matching 7 bases. The CDR3 is 15 amino acids. The germline V gene encodes CDR1 MGHDK and CDR2 SYGVNS. V was clipped by 4 bases and J by 4 bases; unmatched bases: 6. In DNA form, the CDR3 reads TGTGCCAGCAGTGCCAGGGACAGCGCCACCGGGGAGCTGTTTTTT. As protein: CASSARDSATGELFF.

This chain joins TRBV5-6 and TRBJ1-2; weak D call: TRBD1 (5 bases). With 4 bases removed from V and 7 bases from J, the gap between germline ends came to 11 bases. The CDR3 is 12 amino acids. Germline assignment: CDR1 SGHDT and CDR2 YYEEEE. CDR3 in DNA: TGTGCCAGCAGCGCTGGTACAGGTGGCTACACCTTC. Translating it yields CASSAGTGGYTF. Supplemented by reference TRBV5-6 and TRBJ1-2, the full variable domain reads DAGVTQSPTHLIKTRGQQVTLRCSPKSGHDTVSWYQQALGQGPQFIFQYYEEEERQRGNFPDRFSGHQFPNYSSELNVNALLLGDSALYLCASSAGTGGYTFGSGTRLTVV.

This clone was counted only a few times. This chain links TRBV7-2 with TRBJ2-5; no clear D gene. In germline, CDR1 is SGHTA, CDR2 FQGNSA. This CDR3 spans 14 amino acids. Trimming stripped 1 base from V and 5 bases from J, with 11 bases between. The CDR3: CASSLGVSRETQYF. The CDR3 coding sequence is TGTGCCAGCAGCTTAGGGGTTAGCCGGGAGACCCAGTACTTC.

The rearrangement uses TRBV7-9 and TRBJ2-3, with TRBD2 matching 7 bases. J was trimmed by 0 bases and V by 8 bases; bases with no gene match: 5. CDR1 is SEHNR and CDR2 is FQNEAQ in the germline V gene (reference sequence). This CDR3 spans 14 amino acids. The CDR3 here is CASLASGSTDTQYF. CDR3 nucleotides: TGTGCCAGCCTGGCTAGCGGAAGCACAGATACGCAGTATTTT.

This clone was recorded a few times. The chain couples TRBV9 to TRBJ1-1; 8 bases are a match to TRBD1. Per the germline V gene, CDR1 is SGDLS and CDR2 is YYNGEE. The CDR3 sequence is 15 residues long. V lost 4 bases and J lost 1; bases outside the gene matches: 6. The CDR3 nucleotides read TGTGCCAGCAGCAGCCGGACAGGGAGGAACACTGAAGCTTTCTTT. Amino acids: CASSSRTGRNTEAFF.

Concerning this clone: Other DNA sequences in this sample translate to the same CDR3. This chain joins TRBV18 and TRBJ2-7; unclear D gene. V lost 2 bases and J lost 2, with 4 bases in between. The CDR3 is 12 residues long. Germline values: CDR1 KGHSH, CDR2 LQKENI. This chain's CDR3 is CASSPGPYEQYF. CDR3 DNA: TGTGCCAGCTCACCAGGCCCCTACGAGCAGTACTTC.

The rearrangement joins TRBV29-1 to TRBJ2-7, with 7 nucleotides matching TRBD2. CDR3 length equals 14 residues. V gave up 6 bases and J gave up 5 bases; unmatched junction bases: 13. Germline values: CDR1 SQVTM, CDR2 ANQGSEA. The CDR3 reads CSVVTWTSSDEQYF. For the CDR3, the DNA is TGCAGCGTCGTCACCTGGACTAGTTCGGACGAGCAGTACTTC.

V is TRBV11-2 and J is TRBJ2-1; TRBD2 matches 10 bases. Losses at the gene ends were 5 bases for V and 6 bases for J; bases not matched to a gene: 16. The CDR3 totals 18 residues. CDR1 is SGHAT, CDR2 FQNNGV, per germline. CDR3 residues: CASSQGGWIAGGSNEQFF. Written as DNA, the CDR3 is TGTGCCAGCAGCCAGGGTGGATGGATAGCGGGAGGCTCCAATGAGCAGTTCTTC.